Listed here are 4 T cell receptor beta chains from one sample, sequenced in a study of blood T cell repertoires in COVID-19. Libraries were prepared by immunoSEQ multiplex PCR; TCRdb keeps only in-frame clonotypes and omits some of them. The sample lists around 93,000 clones, over 80% seen once, with 11% in the top ten. Sequenced input: peripheral blood. Receptors originate from an elderly man with acute or convalescent COVID-19.

This chain uses TRBV7-9 with TRBJ1-1; 7 nucleotides agree with TRBD1. V dropped 0 bases and J dropped 6; count of bases not matched to a gene: 1. Germline CDR1 reads SEHNR; CDR2 reads FQNEAQ (reference sequence). The length of the CDR3 is 13 residues. For the CDR3, the DNA is TGTGCCAGCAGCTTAGCGACAGGGCCTGAAGCTTTCTTT. As protein: CASSLATGPEAFF.

V and J are TRBV30 and TRBJ1-4, with D tentatively TRBD1 (5 bases). The CDR3 sequence is 12 residues long. V was clipped by 3 bases and J by 7 bases, with 9 bases between them. The germline V gene encodes CDR1 GTSNPN and CDR2 SVGIG (reference sequence). As DNA, the CDR3 is TGTGCCTGGAGGCCGGGGGTTGAAAAACTGTTTTTT. It is translated as CAWRPGVEKLFF.

J is TRBJ1-6 and V is TRBV28; D is undetermined. Trimming cost V 2 bases and J 0 bases, with 5 bases left between them. The CDR3 has 15 amino acids. Looked up from germline, CDR1 is MDHEN and CDR2 is SYDVKM. Here the CDR3 DNA reads TGTGCCAGCAGTTTAATGAGCTCCTATAATTCACCCCTCCACTTT. Encoded protein: CASSLMSSYNSPLHF.

This rearrangement joins TRBV6-5 to TRBJ2-7, with a weak D call TRBD1 (6 bases). Germline V CDR1 and CDR2: MNHEY, SVGAGI. The length of the CDR3 is 14 residues. The V and J ends lost 2 bases and 6 bases respectively, with 14 bases between them. The CDR3 DNA reads TGTGCCAGCAGTTACACGGGACAAGCAGGCGAGCAGTACTTC. Its translation: CASSYTGQAGEQYF.